This T cell receptor (beta chain) stems from a study of CD8+ T cells in alopecia areata. In the study overall: Twice daily, treated patients received 5 to 10 mg of oral tofacitinib. Scoring of treated patients' severity used the percentage of affected scalp area.

Regarding treatment: oral pan-JAK inhibitor, 5-10 mg twice daily. Punch biopsies of lesional scalp, plus peripheral blood, were taken from alopecia areata patients. Broader study findings: Mice showed TCR sharing more clearly than patients did, possibly owing to HLA.

In each case, RNA was isolated and then reverse transcribed into cDNA as the sequencing template. Sequencing used immunoSEQ multiplex PCR; TCRdb keeps in-frame clones, though not all of them. The table includes 95,000 to 100,000 clones, about 58% detected once. This clone was observed a handful of times. Its antigen is not identified. The CDR3 has 15 residues. The trim removed 5 bases at V and 8 bases at J, leaving 11 bases unmatched. The germline CDR1 and CDR2 sequences are SGDLS and YYNGEE. The sample was CD8+ T cells sorted from blood, taken at week 4, from a patient treated with tofacitinib. The J gene is TRBJ2-1, the V gene TRBV9, with 9 bases identical to TRBD1. The sequence came from a human donor with alopecia areata. CDR3 sequence reads: CASSQQGARRDEQFF. CDR3 in DNA: TGTGCCAGCAGTCAACAGGGGGCGAGGAGGGATGAGCAGTTCTTC. Filled out from reference TRBV9 and TRBJ2-1, the complete variable domain reads DSGVTQTPKHLITATGQRVTLRCSPRSGDLSVYWYQQSLDQGLQFLIQYYNGEERAKGNILERFSAQQFPDLHSELNLSSLELGDSALYFCASSQQGARRDEQFFGPGTRLTVL.